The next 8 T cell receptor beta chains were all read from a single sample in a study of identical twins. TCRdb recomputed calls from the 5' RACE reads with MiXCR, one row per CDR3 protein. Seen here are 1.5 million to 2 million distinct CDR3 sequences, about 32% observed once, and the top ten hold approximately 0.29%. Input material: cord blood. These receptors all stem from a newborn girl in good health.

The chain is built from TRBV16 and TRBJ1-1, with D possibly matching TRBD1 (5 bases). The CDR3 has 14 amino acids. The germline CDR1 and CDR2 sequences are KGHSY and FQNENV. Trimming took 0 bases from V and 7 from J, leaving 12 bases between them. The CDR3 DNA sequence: TGTGCCAGCAGCCAATCTAGGGGTGAACTTGAAGCTTTCTTT. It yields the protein CASSQSRGELEAFF.

Written as DNA, the CDR3 is TGCGCCAGCAGCCGAACCCCGGGGATAGCCAAAAACATTCAGTACTTC. It translates to CASSRTPGIAKNIQYF. J is TRBJ2-4 and V is TRBV4-1; D may be TRBD2 (5 bases). CDR3 length: 16 residues. V dropped 4 bases and J dropped 0 bases, with 13 bases sitting between them. Germline V gene sequence: CDR1 MGHRA, CDR2 YSYEKL.

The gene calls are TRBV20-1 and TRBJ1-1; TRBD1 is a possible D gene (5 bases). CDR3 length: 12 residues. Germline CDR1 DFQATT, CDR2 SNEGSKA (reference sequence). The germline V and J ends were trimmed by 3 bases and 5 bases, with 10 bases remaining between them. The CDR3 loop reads CSASRQRTEAFF. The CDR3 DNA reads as TGCAGTGCTAGCAGACAGAGGACTGAAGCTTTCTTT.

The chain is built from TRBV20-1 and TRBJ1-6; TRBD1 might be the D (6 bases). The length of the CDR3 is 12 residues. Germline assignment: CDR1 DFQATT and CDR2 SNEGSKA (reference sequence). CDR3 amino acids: CTSRGRNSPLHF. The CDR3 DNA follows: TGCACCTCACGGGGGCGGAATTCACCCCTCCACTTT.

In DNA, the CDR3 is TGTGCCAGCAGCTTAAGTTCTTATCAGCCCCAGCATTTT. Translation gives CASSLSSYQPQHF. The rearrangement uses TRBV7-2 and TRBJ1-5; D remains unclear. Per germline, CDR1 SGHTA and CDR2 FQGNSA. V gave up 2 bases and J gave up 5 bases, with 7 bases separating them. This CDR3 region has 13 residues. Drawing the rest from reference TRBV7-2 and TRBJ1-5, the complete variable domain is GAGVSQSPSNKVTEKGKDVELRCDPISGHTALYWYRQSLGQGLEFLIYFQGNSAPDKSGLPSDRFSAERTGGSVSTLTIQRTQQEDSAVYLCASSLSSYQPQHFGDGTRLSIL.

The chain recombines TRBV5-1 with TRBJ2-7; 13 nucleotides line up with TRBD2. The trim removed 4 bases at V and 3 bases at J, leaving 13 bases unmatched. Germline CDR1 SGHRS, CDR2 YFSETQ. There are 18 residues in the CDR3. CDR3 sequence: CASSLGLAGERYYYEQYF. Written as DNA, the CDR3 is TGCGCCAGCAGCCTCGGACTAGCGGGAGAAAGATACTACTACGAGCAGTACTTC.

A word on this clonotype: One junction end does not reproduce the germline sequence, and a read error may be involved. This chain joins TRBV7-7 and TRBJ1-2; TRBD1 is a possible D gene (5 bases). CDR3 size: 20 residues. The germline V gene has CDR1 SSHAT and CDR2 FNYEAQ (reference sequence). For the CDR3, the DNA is TGTGCTAGCAGCTTAGGTTTCGGATGGTGGCTGAGGGGCTCGTGCTATGGCTACACCTTC. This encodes CASSLGFGWWLRGSCYGYTF.

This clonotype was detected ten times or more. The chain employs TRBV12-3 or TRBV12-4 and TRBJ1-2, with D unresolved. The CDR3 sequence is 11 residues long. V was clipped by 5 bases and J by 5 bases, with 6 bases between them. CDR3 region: CASSRVYGYTF. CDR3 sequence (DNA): TGTGCCAGCAGTCGGGTTTATGGCTACACCTTC.